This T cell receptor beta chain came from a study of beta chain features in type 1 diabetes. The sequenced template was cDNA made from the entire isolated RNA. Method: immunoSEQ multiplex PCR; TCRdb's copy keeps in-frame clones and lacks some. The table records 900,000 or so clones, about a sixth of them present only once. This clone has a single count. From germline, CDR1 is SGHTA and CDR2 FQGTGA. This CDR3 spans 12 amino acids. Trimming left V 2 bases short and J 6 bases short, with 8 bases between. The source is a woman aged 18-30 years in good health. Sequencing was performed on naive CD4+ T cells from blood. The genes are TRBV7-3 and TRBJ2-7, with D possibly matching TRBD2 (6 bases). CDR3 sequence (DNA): TGTGCCAGCAGCTTAGGGCGGGGCGAGCAGTACTTC. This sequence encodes CASSLGRGEQYF. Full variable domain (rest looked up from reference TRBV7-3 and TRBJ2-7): GAGVSQTPSNKVTEKGKYVELRCDPISGHTALYWYRQSLGQGPEFLIYFQGTGAADDSGLPNDRFFAVRPEGSVSTLKIQRTERGDSAVYLCASSLGRGEQYFGPGTRLTVT.